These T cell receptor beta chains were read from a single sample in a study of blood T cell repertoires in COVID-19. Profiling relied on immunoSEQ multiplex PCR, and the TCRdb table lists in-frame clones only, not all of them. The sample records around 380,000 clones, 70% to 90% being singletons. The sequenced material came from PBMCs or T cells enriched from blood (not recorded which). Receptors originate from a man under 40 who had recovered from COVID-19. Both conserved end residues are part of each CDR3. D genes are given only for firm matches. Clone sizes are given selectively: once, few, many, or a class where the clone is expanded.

CASSQDNWTGGYTF | TGTGCCAGCAGCCAAGACAATTGGACAGGTGGCTACACCTTC | NA | TRBJ1-2 | TRBD1 | TRBV14
CASSLGGASLVNTIYF | TGTGCCAGCAGCTTAGGAGGAGCCTCTCTGGTGAACACCATATATTTT | NA | TRBJ1-3 | NA | TRBV7-9
CASSPPGGYSEQYF | TGCGCCAGCAGCCCCCCGGGGGGGTACTCCGAGCAGTACTTC | NA | TRBJ2-7 | TRBD2 | TRBV5-1
CASSSMGQGAVGYTF | TGTGCCAGCAGCTCCATGGGACAGGGGGCTGTTGGCTACACCTTC | NA | TRBJ1-2 | TRBD1 | TRBV28
CASSSTGISSPLHF | TGTGCCAGCAGCTCGACAGGGATCAGTTCACCCCTCCACTTT | NA | TRBJ1-6 | TRBD1 | TRBV5-4
CSVAASADNEQFF | TGCAGCGTTGCGGCTAGCGCCGACAATGAGCAGTTCTTC | NA | TRBJ2-1 | NA | TRBV29-1
CASSQPSGYEQYF | TGCGCCAGCAGCCAACCCTCGGGCTACGAGCAGTACTTC | NA | TRBJ2-7 | NA | TRBV4-1
CASSFGGGLNEQYF | TGCGCCAGCAGCTTCGGCGGGGGTTTAAACGAGCAGTACTTC | NA | TRBJ2-7 | TRBD2 | TRBV5-1
CSVEGGARAEAFF | TGCAGCGTCGAGGGGGGGGCAAGGGCTGAAGCTTTCTTT | NA | TRBJ1-1 | NA | TRBV29-1
CASSTSGLKYTGELFF | TGTGCCAGTAGTACCTCAGGGTTAAAGTACACCGGGGAGCTGTTTTTT | NA | TRBJ2-2 | NA | TRBV19
CASSDGVMNTEAFF | TGTGCCAGCTCCGACGGGGTTATGAACACTGAAGCTTTCTTT | few | TRBJ1-1 | NA | TRBV28
CASSREAGVGTDTQYF | TGTGCCAGCAGTCGAGAAGCGGGGGTGGGCACAGATACGCAGTATTTT | NA | TRBJ2-3 | TRBD2 | TRBV6-6
CASSPLSIAGGNNEQFF | TGTGCCAGCTCACCGCTAAGTATAGCGGGGGGTAACAATGAGCAGTTCTTC | NA | TRBJ2-1 | TRBD2 | TRBV18
CASSPMGGGDEKLFF | TGTGCCAGCTCACCAATGGGAGGGGGTGATGAAAAACTGTTTTTT | NA | TRBJ1-4 | NA | TRBV18
CASSQDRNNQPQHF | TGTGCCAGCAGCCAAGACAGGAACAATCAGCCCCAGCATTTT | NA | TRBJ1-5 | NA | TRBV4-2
CATSRSEEGIYEQYF | TGTGCCACCAGCAGATCGGAGGAGGGAATCTACGAGCAGTACTTC | once | TRBJ2-7 | NA | TRBV15
CASSLYLNTEAFF | TGTGCCAGCAGCTTATATCTGAACACTGAAGCTTTCTTT | NA | TRBJ1-1 | NA | TRBV11-3
CSVRGLAVETQYF | TGCAGCGTTCGTGGACTAGCGGTGGAGACCCAGTACTTC | once | TRBJ2-5 | TRBD2 | TRBV29-1
CASSLRDRGYEQYF | TGTGCCAGCAGCTTACGGGACAGGGGCTACGAGCAGTACTTC | NA | TRBJ2-7 | TRBD1 | TRBV11-3
CAWSVGGSGNQPQHF | TGTGCCTGGAGTGTCGGGGGGTCGGGCAATCAGCCCCAGCATTTT | NA | TRBJ1-5 | NA | TRBV30
CASSSGHGSYEQYF | TGCGCCAGCAGCTCGGGACACGGATCCTACGAGCAGTACTTC | NA | TRBJ2-7 | NA | TRBV5-1
CASSLEIAGDAGTQYF | TGTGCCAGCAGCTTAGAGATAGCGGGGGATGCGGGAACCCAGTACTTC | NA | TRBJ2-5 | TRBD2 | TRBV11-2